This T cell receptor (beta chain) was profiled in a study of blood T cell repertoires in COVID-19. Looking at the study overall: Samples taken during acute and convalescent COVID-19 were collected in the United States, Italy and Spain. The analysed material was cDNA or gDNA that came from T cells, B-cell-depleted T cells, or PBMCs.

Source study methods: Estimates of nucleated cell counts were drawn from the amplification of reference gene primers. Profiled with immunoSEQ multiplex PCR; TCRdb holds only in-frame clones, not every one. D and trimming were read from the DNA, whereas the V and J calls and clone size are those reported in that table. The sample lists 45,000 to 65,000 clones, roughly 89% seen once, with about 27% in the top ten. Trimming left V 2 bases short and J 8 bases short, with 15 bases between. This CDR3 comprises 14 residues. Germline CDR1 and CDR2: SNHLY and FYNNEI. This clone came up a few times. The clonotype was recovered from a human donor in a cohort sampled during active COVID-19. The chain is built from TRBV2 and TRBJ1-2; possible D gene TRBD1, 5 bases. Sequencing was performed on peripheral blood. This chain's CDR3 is CASSEQAGGWGYTF. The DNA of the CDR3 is TGTGCCAGCAGTGAACAGGCCGGGGGATGGGGCTACACCTTC.